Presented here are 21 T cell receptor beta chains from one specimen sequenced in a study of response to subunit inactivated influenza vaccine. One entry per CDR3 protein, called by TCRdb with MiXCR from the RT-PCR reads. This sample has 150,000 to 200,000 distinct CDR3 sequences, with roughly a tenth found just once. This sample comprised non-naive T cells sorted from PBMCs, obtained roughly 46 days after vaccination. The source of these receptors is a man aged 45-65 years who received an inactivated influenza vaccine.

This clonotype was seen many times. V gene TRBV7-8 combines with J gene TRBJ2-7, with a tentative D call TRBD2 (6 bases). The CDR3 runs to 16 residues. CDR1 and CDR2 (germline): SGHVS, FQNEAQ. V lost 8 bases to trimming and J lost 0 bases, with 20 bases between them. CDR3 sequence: CASFRGGTGSSYEQYF. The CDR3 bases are TGTGCCAGCTTTAGGGGAGGTACGGGGAGCTCCTACGAGCAGTACTTC.

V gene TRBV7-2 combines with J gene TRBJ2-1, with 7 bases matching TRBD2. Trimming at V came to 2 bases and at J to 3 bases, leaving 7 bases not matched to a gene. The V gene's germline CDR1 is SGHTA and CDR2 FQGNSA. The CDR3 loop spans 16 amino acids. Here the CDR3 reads CASSLIAGWGYNEQFF. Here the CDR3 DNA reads TGTGCCAGCAGCTTAATAGCGGGCTGGGGCTACAATGAGCAGTTCTTC.

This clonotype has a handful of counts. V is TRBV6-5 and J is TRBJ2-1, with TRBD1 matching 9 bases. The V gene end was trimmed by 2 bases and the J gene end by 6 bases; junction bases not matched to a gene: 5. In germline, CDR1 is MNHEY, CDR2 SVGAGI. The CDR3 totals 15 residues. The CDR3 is CASSYRDRVFNEQFF. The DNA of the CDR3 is TGTGCCAGCAGTTACAGGGACAGGGTATTCAATGAGCAGTTCTTC.

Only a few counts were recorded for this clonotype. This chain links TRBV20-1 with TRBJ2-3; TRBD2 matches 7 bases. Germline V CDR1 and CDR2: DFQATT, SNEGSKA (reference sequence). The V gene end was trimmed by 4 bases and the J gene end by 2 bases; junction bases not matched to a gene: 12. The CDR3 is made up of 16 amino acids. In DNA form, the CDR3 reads TGCAGTGCTACAGACCGGGAGGCACTCTTCACAGATACGCAGTATTTT. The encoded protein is CSATDREALFTDTQYF.

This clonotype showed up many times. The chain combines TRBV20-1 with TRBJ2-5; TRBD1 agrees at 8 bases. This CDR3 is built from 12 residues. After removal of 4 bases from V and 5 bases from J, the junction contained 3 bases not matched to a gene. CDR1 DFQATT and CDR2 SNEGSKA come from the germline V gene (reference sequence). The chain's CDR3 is CSAMDRDETQYF. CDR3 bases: TGCAGTGCTATGGACAGGGATGAGACCCAGTACTTC.

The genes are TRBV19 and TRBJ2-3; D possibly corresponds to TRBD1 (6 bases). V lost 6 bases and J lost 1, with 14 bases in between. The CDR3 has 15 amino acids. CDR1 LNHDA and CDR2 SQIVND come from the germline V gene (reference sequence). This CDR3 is CASSEQGTRTDTQYF. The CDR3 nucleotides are TGTGCCAGTAGCGAGCAGGGGACCCGCACAGATACGCAGTATTTT.

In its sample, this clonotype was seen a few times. The CDR3 DNA follows: TGCAGTGCTAGTGGCGGGGGGGCCGGTTCCTACAATGAGCAGTTCTTC. It translates to CSASGGGAGSYNEQFF. The chain has TRBV20-1 and TRBJ2-1, with 9 nucleotides matching TRBD2. CDR1 and CDR2 from the germline V gene are DFQATT and SNEGSKA (reference sequence). After removal of 3 bases from V and 1 base from J, the junction contained 7 bases not matched to a gene. The CDR3 has 16 residues.

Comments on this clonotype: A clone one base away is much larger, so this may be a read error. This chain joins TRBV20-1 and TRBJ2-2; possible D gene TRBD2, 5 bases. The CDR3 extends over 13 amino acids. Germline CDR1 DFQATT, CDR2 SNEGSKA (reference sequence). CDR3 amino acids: CSAKSSRTGELSF. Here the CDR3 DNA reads TGCAGTGCTAAGAGTAGCCGGACCGGGGAGCTGTCTTTT.

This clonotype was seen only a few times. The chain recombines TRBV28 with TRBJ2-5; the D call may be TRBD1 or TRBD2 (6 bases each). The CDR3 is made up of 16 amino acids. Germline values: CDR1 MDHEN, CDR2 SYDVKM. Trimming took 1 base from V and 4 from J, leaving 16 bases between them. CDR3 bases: TGTGCCAGCAGTTTATCCGGGGGCGGGTATGGAGAGACCCAGTACTTC. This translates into CASSLSGGGYGETQYF.

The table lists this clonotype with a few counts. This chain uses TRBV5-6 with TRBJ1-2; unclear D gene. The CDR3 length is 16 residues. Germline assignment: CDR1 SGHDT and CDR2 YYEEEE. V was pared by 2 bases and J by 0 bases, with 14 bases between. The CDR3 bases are TGTGCCAGCAGCTTCGGGAACAGCAAACCTAACTATGGCTACACCTTC. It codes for CASSFGNSKPNYGYTF.

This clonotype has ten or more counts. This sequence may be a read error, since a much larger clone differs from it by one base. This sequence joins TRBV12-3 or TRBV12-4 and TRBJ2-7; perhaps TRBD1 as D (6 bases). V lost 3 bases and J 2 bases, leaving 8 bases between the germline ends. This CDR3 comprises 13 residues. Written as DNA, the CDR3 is TGTGCCAGCAGTTTCGACAGGACCTACGAGCAGTACTTC. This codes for CASSFDRTYEQYF.

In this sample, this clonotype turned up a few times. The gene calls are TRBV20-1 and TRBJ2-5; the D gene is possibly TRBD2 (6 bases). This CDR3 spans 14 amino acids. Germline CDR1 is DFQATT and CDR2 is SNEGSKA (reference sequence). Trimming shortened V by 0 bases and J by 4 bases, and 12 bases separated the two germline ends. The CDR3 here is CSARDSGLRETQYF. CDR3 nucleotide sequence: TGCAGTGCTAGAGACTCCGGACTACGAGAGACCCAGTACTTC.

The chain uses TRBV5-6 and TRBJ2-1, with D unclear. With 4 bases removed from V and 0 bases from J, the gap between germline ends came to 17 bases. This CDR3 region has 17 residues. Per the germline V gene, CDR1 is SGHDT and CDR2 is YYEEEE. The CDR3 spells CASSPTVGASSYNEQFF. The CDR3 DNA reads TGTGCCAGCAGCCCCACCGTCGGTGCTAGCTCCTACAATGAGCAGTTCTTC.

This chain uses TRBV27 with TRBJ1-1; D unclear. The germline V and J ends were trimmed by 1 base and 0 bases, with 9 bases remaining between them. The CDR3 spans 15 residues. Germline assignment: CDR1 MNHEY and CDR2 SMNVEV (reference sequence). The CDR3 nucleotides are TGTGCCAGCAGTTTATACCCCAGGATGAACACTGAAGCTTTCTTT. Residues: CASSLYPRMNTEAFF.

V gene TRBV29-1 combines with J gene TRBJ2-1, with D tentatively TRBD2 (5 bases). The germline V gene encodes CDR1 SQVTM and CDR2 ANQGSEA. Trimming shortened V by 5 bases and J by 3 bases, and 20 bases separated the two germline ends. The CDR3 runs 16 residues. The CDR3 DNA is TGCAGCGTTTTAGAGTCCGGGAAGGAAGACTACAATGAGCAGTTCTTC. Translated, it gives CSVLESGKEDYNEQFF.

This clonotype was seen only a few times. The DNA for the CDR3 is TGCGCCAGCAGCCAAACACGTAGGGGAAGGGGCACTGAAGCTTTCTTT. It specifies CASSQTRRGRGTEAFF. The V and J genes are TRBV4-1 and TRBJ1-1; perhaps TRBD1 as D (5 bases). The V end lost 2 bases, the J end lost 4 bases, and 17 bases lay between the germline ends. This CDR3 has 16 residues. Germline CDR1 is MGHRA and CDR2 is YSYEKL.

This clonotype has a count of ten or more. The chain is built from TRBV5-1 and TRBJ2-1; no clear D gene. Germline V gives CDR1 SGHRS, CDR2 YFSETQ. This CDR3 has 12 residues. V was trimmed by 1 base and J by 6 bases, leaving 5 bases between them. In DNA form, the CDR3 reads TGCGCCAGCAGCTTGTTCCCCAATGAGCAGTTCTTC. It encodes CASSLFPNEQFF. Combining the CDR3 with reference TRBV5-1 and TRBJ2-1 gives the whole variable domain KAGVTQTPRYLIKTRGQQVTLSCSPISGHRSVSWYQQTPGQGLQFLFEYFSETQRNKGNFPGRFSGRQFSNSRSEMNVSTLELGDSALYLCASSLFPNEQFFGPGTRLTVL.

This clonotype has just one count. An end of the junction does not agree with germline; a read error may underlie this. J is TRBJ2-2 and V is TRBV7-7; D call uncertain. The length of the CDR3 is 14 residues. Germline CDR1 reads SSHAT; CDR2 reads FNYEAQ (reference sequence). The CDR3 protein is CASSPSSNIGELFF. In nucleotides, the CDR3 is TGTGCTAGCAGCCCGTCATCTAATATCGGGGAGCTGTTTTTT.

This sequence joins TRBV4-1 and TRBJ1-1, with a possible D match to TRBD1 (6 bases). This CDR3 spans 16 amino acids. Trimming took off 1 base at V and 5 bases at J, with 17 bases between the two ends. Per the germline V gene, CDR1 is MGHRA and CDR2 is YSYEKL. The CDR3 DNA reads TGCGCCAGCAGCCAAGGCGGCAGGGGCCGGAGGACTGAAGCTTTCTTT. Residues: CASSQGGRGRRTEAFF.

CDR3 sequence reads: CAMGPSRSPLHF. The CDR3 region has the DNA TGTGCCATGGGACCTTCGCGGTCACCCCTCCACTTT. The rearrangement uses TRBV28 and TRBJ1-6; possibly TRBD1 for D (5 bases). Looked up from germline, CDR1 is MDHEN and CDR2 is SYDVKM. CDR3 length equals 12 residues. V lost 10 bases and J 10 bases, leaving 14 bases between the germline ends.

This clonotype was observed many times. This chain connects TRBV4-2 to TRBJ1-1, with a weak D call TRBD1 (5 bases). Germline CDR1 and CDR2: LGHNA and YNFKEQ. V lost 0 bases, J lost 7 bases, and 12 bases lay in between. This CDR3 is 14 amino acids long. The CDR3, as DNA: TGTGCCAGCAGCCAAGAAGCAGGGTACGTTGAAGCTTTCTTT. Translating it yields CASSQEAGYVEAFF.